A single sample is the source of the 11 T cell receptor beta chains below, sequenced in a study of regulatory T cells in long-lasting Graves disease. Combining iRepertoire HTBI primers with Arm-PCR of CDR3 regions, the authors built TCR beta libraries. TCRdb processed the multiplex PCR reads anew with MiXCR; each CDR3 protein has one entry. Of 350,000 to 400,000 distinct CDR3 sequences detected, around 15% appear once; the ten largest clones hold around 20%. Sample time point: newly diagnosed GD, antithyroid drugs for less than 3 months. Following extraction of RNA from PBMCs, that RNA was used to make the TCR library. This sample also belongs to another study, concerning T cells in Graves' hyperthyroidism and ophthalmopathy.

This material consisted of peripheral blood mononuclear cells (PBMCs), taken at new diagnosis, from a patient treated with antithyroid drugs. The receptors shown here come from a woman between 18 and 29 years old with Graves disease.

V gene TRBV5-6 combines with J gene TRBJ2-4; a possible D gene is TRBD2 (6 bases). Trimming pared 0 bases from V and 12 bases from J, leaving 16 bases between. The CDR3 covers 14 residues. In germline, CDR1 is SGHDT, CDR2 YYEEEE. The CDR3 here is CASSLGPSGVGQYF. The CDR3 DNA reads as TGTGCCAGCAGCTTGGGACCATCGGGGGTGGGTCAGTACTTC.

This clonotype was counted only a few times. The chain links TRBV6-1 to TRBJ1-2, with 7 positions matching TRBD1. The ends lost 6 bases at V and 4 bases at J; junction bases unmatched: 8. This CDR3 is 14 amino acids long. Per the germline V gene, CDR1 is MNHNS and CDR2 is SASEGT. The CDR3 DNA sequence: TGTGCCAGCAGCGCTGGGACAGCCTTCTATGGCTACACCTTC. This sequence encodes CASSAGTAFYGYTF.

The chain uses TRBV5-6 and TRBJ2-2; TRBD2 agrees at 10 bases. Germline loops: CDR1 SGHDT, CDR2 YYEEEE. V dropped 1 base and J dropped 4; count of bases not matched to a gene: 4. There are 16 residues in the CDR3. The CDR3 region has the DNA TGTGCCAGCAGCTTGCTAGCGGGAGACGGCACCGGGGAGCTGTTTTTT. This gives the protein CASSLLAGDGTGELFF. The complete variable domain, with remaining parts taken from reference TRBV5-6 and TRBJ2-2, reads DAGVTQSPTHLIKTRGQQVTLRCSPKSGHDTVSWYQQALGQGPQFIFQYYEEEERQRGNFPDRFSGHQFPNYSSELNVNALLLGDSALYLCASSLLAGDGTGELFFGEGSRLTVL.

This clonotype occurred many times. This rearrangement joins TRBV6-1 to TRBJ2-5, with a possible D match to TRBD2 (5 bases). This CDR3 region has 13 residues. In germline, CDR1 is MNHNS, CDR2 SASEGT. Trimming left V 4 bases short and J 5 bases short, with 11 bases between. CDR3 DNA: TGTGCCAGCAGTGTTGGGCAGCGGGAGACCCAGTACTTC. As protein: CASSVGQRETQYF.

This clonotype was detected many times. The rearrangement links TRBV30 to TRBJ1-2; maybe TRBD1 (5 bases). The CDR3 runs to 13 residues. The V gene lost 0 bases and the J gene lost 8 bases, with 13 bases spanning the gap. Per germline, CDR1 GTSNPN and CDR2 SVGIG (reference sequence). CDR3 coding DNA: TGTGCCTGGAGTGTACGGGGGTTAGAAGGCTACACCTTC. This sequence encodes CAWSVRGLEGYTF. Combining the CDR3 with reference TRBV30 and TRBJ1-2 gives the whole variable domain SQTIHQWPATLVQPVGSPLSLECTVEGTSNPNLYWYRQAAGRGLQLLFYSVGIGQISSEVPQNLSASRPQDRQFILSSKKLLLSDSGFYLCAWSVRGLEGYTFGSGTRLTVV.

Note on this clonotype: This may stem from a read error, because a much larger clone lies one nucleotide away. CDR3 in DNA: TGTGCCAGCAGTCAGACAGGGGAGGTCGAGCAGTACTTC. It encodes CASSQTGEVEQYF. The chain couples TRBV6-2 or TRBV6-3 to TRBJ2-7; 8 bases fit TRBD1. The junction had 6 bases not matched to a gene; V was cut back by 5 bases and J by 6 bases. CDR1 MNHEY and CDR2 SVGEGT come from the germline V gene. The CDR3 is made up of 13 amino acids.

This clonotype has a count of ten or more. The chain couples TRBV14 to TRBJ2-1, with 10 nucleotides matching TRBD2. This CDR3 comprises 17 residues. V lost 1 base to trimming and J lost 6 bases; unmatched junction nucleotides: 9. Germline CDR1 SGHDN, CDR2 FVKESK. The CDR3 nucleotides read TGTGCCAGCAGCCAAGTTTTGGGAGCGGGAGGGGTCAATGAGCAGTTCTTC. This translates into CASSQVLGAGGVNEQFF. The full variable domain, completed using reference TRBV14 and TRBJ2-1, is EAGVTQFPSHSVIEKGQTVTLRCDPISGHDNLYWYRRVMGKEIKFLLHFVKESKQDESGMPNNRFLAERTGGTYSTLKVQPAELEDSGVYFCASSQVLGAGGVNEQFFGPGTRLTVL.

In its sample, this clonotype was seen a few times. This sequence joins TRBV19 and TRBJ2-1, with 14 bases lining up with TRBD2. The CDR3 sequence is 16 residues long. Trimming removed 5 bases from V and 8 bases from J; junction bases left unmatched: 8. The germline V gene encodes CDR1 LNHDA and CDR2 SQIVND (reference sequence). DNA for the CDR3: TGTGCCAGTAGTGGACGGACTAGCGGGAGGCCGGATGAGCAGTTCTTC. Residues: CASSGRTSGRPDEQFF.

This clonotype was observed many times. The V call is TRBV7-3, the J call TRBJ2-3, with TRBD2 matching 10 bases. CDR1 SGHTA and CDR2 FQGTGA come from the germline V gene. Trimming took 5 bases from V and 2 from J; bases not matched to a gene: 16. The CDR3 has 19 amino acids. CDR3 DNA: TGTGCCAGCAGCCCCTATCTAGCGGGAGCGATGGAAACCACAGATACGCAGTATTTT. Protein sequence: CASSPYLAGAMETTDTQYF.

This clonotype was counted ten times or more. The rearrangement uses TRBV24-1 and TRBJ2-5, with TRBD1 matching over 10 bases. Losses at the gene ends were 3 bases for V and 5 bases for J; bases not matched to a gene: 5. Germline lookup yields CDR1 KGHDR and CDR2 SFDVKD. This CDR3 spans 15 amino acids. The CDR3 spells CATSDRTGGHETQYF. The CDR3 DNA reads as TGTGCCACCAGTGATCGGACAGGGGGACATGAGACCCAGTACTTC.

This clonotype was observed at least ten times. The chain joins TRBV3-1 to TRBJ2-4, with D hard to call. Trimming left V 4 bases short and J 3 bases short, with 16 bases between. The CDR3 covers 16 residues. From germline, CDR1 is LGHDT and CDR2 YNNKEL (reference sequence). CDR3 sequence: CASSPIGVRGKNIQYF. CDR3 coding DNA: TGTGCCAGCAGCCCCATAGGCGTAAGAGGCAAAAACATTCAGTACTTC. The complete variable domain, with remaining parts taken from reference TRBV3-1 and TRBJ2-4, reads DTAVSQTPKYLVTQMGNDKSIKCEQNLGHDTMYWYKQDSKKFLKIMFSYNNKELIINETVPNRFSPKSPDKAHLNLHINSLELGDSAVYFCASSPIGVRGKNIQYFGAGTRLSVL.